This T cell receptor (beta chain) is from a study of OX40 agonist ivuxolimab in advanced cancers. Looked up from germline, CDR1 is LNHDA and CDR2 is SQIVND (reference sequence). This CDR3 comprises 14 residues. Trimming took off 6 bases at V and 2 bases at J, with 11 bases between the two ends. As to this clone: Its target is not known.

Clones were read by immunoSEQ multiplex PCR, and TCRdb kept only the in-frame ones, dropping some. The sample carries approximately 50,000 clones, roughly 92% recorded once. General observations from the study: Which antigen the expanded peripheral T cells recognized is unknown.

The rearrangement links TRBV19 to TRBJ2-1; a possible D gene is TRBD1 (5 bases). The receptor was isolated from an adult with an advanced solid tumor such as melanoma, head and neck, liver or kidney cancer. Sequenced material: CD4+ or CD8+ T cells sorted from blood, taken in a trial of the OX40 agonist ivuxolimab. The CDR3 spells CASSPGFAYNEQFF. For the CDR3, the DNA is TGTGCCAGTAGCCCAGGGTTCGCCTACAATGAGCAGTTCTTC.